These 24 T cell receptor beta chains share one sample of origin, sequenced in a study of T-cell reconstitution after alpha-beta-depleted transplantation in children (TCRdb year 2016). The treatment or condition label for this specimen denotes: allogeneic hematopoietic cell transplantation with graft depleted of TCRalphabeta T cells and CD19 B cells. Libraries were prepared through PCR. The sequencer was an Illumina HiSeq 2500. To normalize quantification of the TCRbeta repertoire, the TCR libraries were built with molecular barcoding that relied on unique molecular identifiers. TCRdb cleaned the public reads at Q25 with fastp, built clones with MiXCR and kept in-frame beta chains. All rows with the same CDR3 protein become a single entry with the most common DNA and genes. The sample includes 200,000 to 300,000 distinct CDR3 sequences, with roughly 26% observed a single time. The ten largest clones represent approximately 2.5% of the sample.

The sample here was PBMCs, taken before TCRalphabeta/CD19-depleted stem cell transplant. These receptors all come from a girl under 10 years old with Fanconi anemia, due to receive a stem cell transplant.

The rearrangement links TRBV20-1 to TRBJ1-2; D perhaps matches TRBD1 (6 bases). The germline CDR1 and CDR2 sequences are DFQATT and SNEGSKA (reference sequence). This CDR3 contains 14 residues. V lost 1 base and J 7 bases, leaving 16 bases between the germline ends. CDR3 coding DNA: TGCAGTGCTAGAGTAAGGCTCCAGGGGTCTGGCTACACCTTC. Translating it yields CSARVRLQGSGYTF.

This clonotype was counted at least ten times. The chain is built from TRBV7-9 and TRBJ2-1, with 12 bases matching TRBD2. J gave up 10 bases and V 5 bases, and 9 bases lay outside the gene matches. This CDR3 has 15 amino acids. Per the germline V gene, CDR1 is SEHNR and CDR2 is FQNEAQ (reference sequence). CDR3 DNA: TGTGCCAGCAGCCTGACTAGCGGGGGCTTGGTGGAGCAGTTCTTC. It specifies CASSLTSGGLVEQFF.

The chain recombines TRBV11-2 with TRBJ2-3, with 14 bases lining up with TRBD2. V shed 5 bases, J shed 7 bases, and the junction held 8 bases outside the gene matches. The CDR3 has 16 amino acids. Germline lookup yields CDR1 SGHAT and CDR2 FQNNGV. This chain's CDR3 is CASSPRLAGGSNTQYF. DNA for the CDR3: TGTGCCAGCAGCCCCCGACTAGCGGGGGGGTCAAATACGCAGTATTTT.

This clonotype has more than one count but fewer than ten. The rearrangement links TRBV12-3 or TRBV12-4 to TRBJ2-3; TRBD2 agrees at 8 bases. The CDR3 runs 13 residues. J lost 1 base, V lost 6 bases, and 0 bases had no gene match. The chain's CDR3 is CASRLAGTDTQYF. The CDR3, as DNA: TGTGCCAGCAGACTAGCGGGCACAGATACGCAGTATTTT.

The sample holds many counts of this clonotype. V usage is TRBV10-3 and J usage is TRBJ2-5, with a tentative D call TRBD2 (6 bases). The length of the CDR3 is 15 residues. Trimming shortened V by 3 bases and J by 3 bases, and 14 bases separated the two germline ends. Germline CDR1 is ENHRY and CDR2 is SYGVKD. The CDR3 loop is CAISELREPKETQYF. The CDR3 DNA follows: TGTGCCATCAGTGAATTGCGGGAACCCAAAGAGACCCAGTACTTC.

This clonotype came up many times. V gene TRBV28 combines with J gene TRBJ2-7; 11 bases map to TRBD2. V lost 6 bases to trimming and J lost 3 bases; unmatched junction nucleotides: 10. The CDR3 totals 16 residues. In germline, CDR1 is MDHEN, CDR2 SYDVKM. CDR3 sequence (DNA): TGTGCCAGCAGGTCCAGGACTAGCGGGTGGGGCTACGAGCAGTACTTC. Amino acid sequence: CASRSRTSGWGYEQYF.

At least ten counts were recorded for this clonotype. The chain has TRBV29-1 and TRBJ2-1, with D possibly TRBD1 on 7 matching bases. Germline assignment: CDR1 SQVTM and CDR2 ANQGSEA. The V end lost 3 bases, the J end lost 4 bases, and 16 bases lay between the germline ends. The CDR3 loop spans 15 amino acids. CDR3 protein: CSVDHRGGFYNEQFF. The CDR3 DNA is TGCAGCGTTGACCACAGGGGAGGTTTTTACAATGAGCAGTTCTTC.

The table lists this clonotype with many counts. This chain uses TRBV12-3 or TRBV12-4 with TRBJ2-3; D remains unclear. V lost 11 bases and J lost 2, with 5 bases in between. The CDR3 totals 10 residues. CDR3 sequence reads: CAGHTDTQYF. CDR3 nucleotides: TGTGCCGGCCACACAGATACGCAGTATTTT.

This clonotype appeared many times. The chain joins TRBV6-6 to TRBJ1-1, with D uncertain. This CDR3 has 13 residues. Trimming pared 7 bases from V and 0 bases from J, leaving 9 bases between. Germline loops: CDR1 MNHNY, CDR2 SVGAGI (reference sequence). The CDR3 coding sequence is TGTGCCAGCAATGAGCTCATGAACACTGAAGCTTTCTTT. Residues: CASNELMNTEAFF.

The chain links TRBV28 to TRBJ2-3, with 9 nucleotides matching TRBD2. The germline CDR1 and CDR2 sequences are MDHEN and SYDVKM. V lost 7 bases to trimming and J lost 0 bases; unmatched junction nucleotides: 17. CDR3 length equals 19 residues. The CDR3 loop is CASTFLRGGRKISTDTQYF. The CDR3 DNA reads as TGTGCCAGCACCTTCTTGCGGGGGGGCCGTAAGATAAGCACAGATACGCAGTATTTT. Supplemented by reference TRBV28 and TRBJ2-3, the full variable domain reads DVKVTQSSRYLVKRTGEKVFLECVQDMDHENMFWYRQDPGLGLRLIYFSYDVKMKEKGDIPEGYSVSREKKERFSLILESASTNQTSMYLCASTFLRGGRKISTDTQYFGPGTRLTVL.

There are a few counts of this clonotype. The chain joins TRBV15 to TRBJ2-5, with D possibly being TRBD2 (6 bases). Germline assignment: CDR1 LNHNV and CDR2 YYDKDF (reference sequence). This CDR3 is 13 amino acids long. The ends were cut back, 3 bases at V and 2 bases at J, with 7 bases in the middle. The CDR3 protein is CATSSRGQETQYF. CDR3 DNA: TGTGCCACCAGCAGCCGGGGGCAAGAGACCCAGTACTTC.

This clonotype has more than one count but fewer than ten. The chain recombines TRBV25-1 with TRBJ2-5; D uncertain. Between the trimmed V and J ends, which lost 2 bases and 4 bases, there was a span of 14 bases. Germline CDR1 is MGHDK and CDR2 is SYGVNS. This CDR3 region has 15 residues. The CDR3 loop reads CASSEAVGLVETQYF. CDR3 nucleotide sequence: TGTGCCAGCAGTGAAGCTGTGGGATTGGTAGAGACCCAGTACTTC.

The chain recombines TRBV5-6 with TRBJ2-2, with D possibly matching TRBD1 (5 bases). Germline V gene data show CDR1 as SGHDT and CDR2 as YYEEEE. The V gene lost 1 base and the J gene lost 0 bases, with 7 bases spanning the gap. The CDR3 extends over 15 amino acids. The CDR3 region has the DNA TGTGCCAGCAGCTTGTTAGGGGCGAACACCGGGGAGCTGTTTTTT. Encoded protein: CASSLLGANTGELFF.

At least ten counts were recorded for this clonotype. The V call is TRBV12-3 or TRBV12-4, the J call TRBJ2-5, with 7 bases aligning to TRBD2. The ends lost 6 bases at V and 1 base at J; junction bases unmatched: 2. CDR3 length equals 13 residues. The CDR3 DNA reads TGTGCCAGCAGGGCTAGCGGCCAAGAGACCCAGTACTTC. This gives the protein CASRASGQETQYF.

V usage is TRBV29-1 and J usage is TRBJ2-5; 7 bases align to TRBD2. The V gene end was trimmed by 5 bases and the J gene end by 2 bases; junction bases not matched to a gene: 8. The CDR3 runs to 14 residues. CDR1 and CDR2 (germline): SQVTM, ANQGSEA. CDR3 region: CSVRIGGYQETQYF. CDR3 coding DNA: TGCAGCGTTAGGATCGGGGGGTATCAAGAGACCCAGTACTTC.

The rearrangement links TRBV20-1 to TRBJ1-2; 8 bases fit TRBD1. The length of the CDR3 is 13 residues. Germline-derived CDR1 and CDR2 are DFQATT and SNEGSKA (reference sequence). V lost 6 bases to trimming and J lost 1 base; unmatched junction nucleotides: 4. The CDR3 DNA follows: TGCAGTGCACCGGGACAGGTTAACTATGGCTACACCTTC. Protein sequence: CSAPGQVNYGYTF.

This clonotype was found many times. This chain joins TRBV12-3 or TRBV12-4 and TRBJ2-2; possible D gene TRBD2, 6 bases. The V gene lost 2 bases and the J gene lost 5 bases, with 18 bases spanning the gap. This CDR3 contains 17 residues. The CDR3 DNA is TGTGCCAGCAGTTTAAGGGCTAGCGAGGGGCTGACCGGGGAGCTGTTTTTT. Residues: CASSLRASEGLTGELFF.

The sample holds one count of this clonotype. This rearrangement joins TRBV10-1 to TRBJ2-7; D unresolved. The CDR3 loop spans 13 amino acids. Trimming took 2 bases from V and 3 from J, leaving 8 bases between them. Looked up from germline, CDR1 is WNHNN and CDR2 is SYGVQD (reference sequence). The CDR3 coding sequence is TGCGCCAGCAGTGAGGGGTTTGGCTACGAGCAGTACTTC. Encoded protein: CASSEGFGYEQYF.

The chain uses TRBV25-1 and TRBJ2-7; 7 bases map to TRBD2. The germline V gene has CDR1 MGHDK and CDR2 SYGVNS. V dropped 7 bases and J dropped 4; count of bases not matched to a gene: 19. The CDR3 contains 17 residues. CDR3 protein: CASTRLEFGRAVYEQYF. For the CDR3, the DNA is TGTGCCAGCACCCGATTGGAGTTTGGGAGGGCAGTATACGAGCAGTACTTC.

This clonotype was observed many times. The rearrangement joins TRBV5-1 to TRBJ2-1; 16 bases match TRBD2. The CDR3 runs to 18 residues. Trimming at V came to 3 bases and at J to 0 bases, leaving 3 bases not matched to a gene. Germline loops: CDR1 SGHRS, CDR2 YFSETQ. The CDR3 protein is CASSWGLAGGSSYNEQFF. The CDR3 coding sequence is TGCGCCAGCAGCTGGGGACTAGCGGGAGGGAGCTCCTACAATGAGCAGTTCTTC.

This clonotype has only a few counts. The chain couples TRBV5-1 to TRBJ2-1, with 9 positions matching TRBD2. This CDR3 spans 16 amino acids. Trimming took 0 bases from V and 4 from J; bases not matched to a gene: 5. Germline V gene sequence: CDR1 SGHRS, CDR2 YFSETQ. Written as DNA, the CDR3 is TGCGCCAGCAGCTTGGAGATAGCGGGAGAGTACAATGAGCAGTTCTTC. Amino acids: CASSLEIAGEYNEQFF.

V and J are TRBV20-1 and TRBJ2-3; tentatively, D is TRBD2 (6 bases). The CDR3 spans 13 residues. The germline V and J ends were trimmed by 6 bases and 1 base, with 11 bases remaining between them. CDR1 is DFQATT, CDR2 SNEGSKA, per germline (reference sequence). For the CDR3, the DNA is TGCAGTGCAAGGCAGCGGGGCACAGATACGCAGTATTTT. Protein sequence: CSARQRGTDTQYF.

This clonotype was observed at least ten times. CDR3 DNA sequence: TGTGCCAGCTCACCGGGACTAGCGGGGGAAGAGACCCAGTACTTC. It codes for CASSPGLAGEETQYF. This rearrangement joins TRBV18 to TRBJ2-5, with 14 bases fitting TRBD2. From germline, CDR1 is KGHSH and CDR2 LQKENI. The CDR3 loop spans 15 amino acids. J was trimmed by 3 bases and V by 3 bases; bases with no gene match: 0.

The chain joins TRBV29-1 to TRBJ2-7; no reliable D call. Trimming removed 0 bases at V and 3 bases at J, with 9 bases between. Germline assignment: CDR1 SQVTM and CDR2 ANQGSEA. There are 13 residues in the CDR3. The CDR3 here is CSVEERLGYEQYF. The CDR3 DNA reads as TGCAGCGTTGAAGAGAGACTGGGCTACGAGCAGTACTTC.